The 29 T cell receptor beta chains given below trace back to one sample, sequenced in a study of shared clonotypes between healthy human individuals. Naive CD8 isolation took CD45RO-negative cells positively selected for CCR7 and excluded terminally differentiated effector memory CD45RA+ cells. The table came from immunoSEQ multiplex PCR; TCRdb's copy has only in-frame clones and leaves some out. The sample lists nearly 600,000 clones, around 95% seen once, with roughly 0.1% in the top ten. Specimen: naive CD8+ T cells sorted from blood. These receptors were taken from a woman aged 25 to 45 in good health.

The chain joins TRBV2 to TRBJ2-5; the D call may be TRBD1 or TRBD2 (5 bases each). V lost 8 bases and J lost 5, with 18 bases in between. The CDR3 has 14 amino acids. Germline loops: CDR1 SNHLY, CDR2 FYNNEI. The CDR3 region is CASPGGTWKETQYF. In nucleotides, the CDR3 is TGTGCCAGCCCTGGGGGAACCTGGAAGGAGACCCAGTACTTC.

This rearrangement joins TRBV15 to TRBJ2-7; 7 nucleotides line up with TRBD2. CDR1 is LNHNV and CDR2 is YYDKDF in the germline V gene (reference sequence). Trimming at V came to 1 base and at J to 0 bases, leaving 6 bases not matched to a gene. This CDR3 is 16 amino acids long. CDR3 in amino acids: CATSRGAGDASYEQYF. The DNA of the CDR3 is TGTGCCACCAGCAGAGGGGCGGGGGACGCCTCCTACGAGCAGTACTTC.

V gene TRBV5-5 combines with J gene TRBJ1-5; 8 positions agree with TRBD1. With 3 bases clipped from V and 4 bases from J, the junction kept 3 bases outside the gene matches. Per the germline V gene, CDR1 is SGHKS and CDR2 is YYEKEE (reference sequence). CDR3 length: 14 residues. CDR3 sequence reads: CASSSGGGNQPQHF. The CDR3 DNA reads as TGTGCCAGCAGCTCAGGGGGCGGGAATCAGCCCCAGCATTTT.

The chain combines TRBV18 with TRBJ2-7, with 8 bases fitting TRBD1. V shed 5 bases and J 3 bases; nucleotides not matched to a gene: 6. CDR1 and CDR2 (germline): KGHSH, LQKENI. This CDR3 is built from 14 residues. CDR3 nucleotides: TGTGCCAGCTCAATCGGGACAGGACTCTACGAGCAGTACTTC. Amino acid sequence: CASSIGTGLYEQYF.

The chain has TRBV2 and TRBJ2-7; weak D call: TRBD2 (5 bases). V lost 1 base to trimming and J lost 0 bases, with 10 bases between them. The CDR3 loop spans 15 amino acids. CDR1 is SNHLY and CDR2 is FYNNEI in the germline V gene. DNA of the CDR3: TGTGCCAGCAGTGAAGAGCGGACGAGCTCCTACGAGCAGTACTTC. It is translated as CASSEERTSSYEQYF.

This clone was found once. This chain uses TRBV7-3 with TRBJ2-5; perhaps D is TRBD1 or TRBD2 (5 bases each). The CDR3 is 15 residues long. CDR1 is SGHTA, CDR2 FQGTGA, per germline. Between the trimmed V and J ends, which lost 0 bases and 4 bases, there was a span of 12 bases. In DNA form, the CDR3 reads TGTGCCAGCAGCTTAACGTGGGGCGGGTTAGAGACCCAGTACTTC. Its protein product is CASSLTWGGLETQYF. Using reference TRBV7-3 and TRBJ2-5 for the parts outside the CDR3, the full variable domain is GAGVSQTPSNKVTEKGKYVELRCDPISGHTALYWYRQSLGQGPEFLIYFQGTGAADDSGLPNDRFFAVRPEGSVSTLKIQRTERGDSAVYLCASSLTWGGLETQYFGPGTRLLVL.

The chain has TRBV11-2 and TRBJ2-7; 7 nucleotides line up with TRBD1. The V segment lost 0 bases and the J segment 0 bases; nucleotides outside the gene matches: 11. From germline, CDR1 is SGHAT and CDR2 FQNNGV. CDR3 length equals 18 residues. CDR3 in amino acids: CASSLDRRQGLISYEQYF. The CDR3 DNA reads as TGTGCCAGCAGCTTAGATCGGAGACAGGGATTGATCTCCTACGAGCAGTACTTC.

The gene calls are TRBV15 and TRBJ2-7; D remains ambiguous. V lost 1 base, J lost 3 bases, and 7 bases lay in between. The CDR3 totals 13 residues. The germline CDR1 and CDR2 sequences are LNHNV and YYDKDF (reference sequence). This CDR3 reads CATSRVIGYEQYF. The DNA for the CDR3 is TGTGCCACCAGCAGAGTTATTGGCTACGAGCAGTACTTC.

The table lists this clone with a count of one. The V gene is TRBV4-1, the J gene TRBJ2-1; 8 nucleotides align to TRBD1. The CDR3 has 14 amino acids. Per germline, CDR1 MGHRA and CDR2 YSYEKL. Germline trimming cut 4 bases from V and 9 bases from J; bases unmatched to any gene: 8. The CDR3 DNA follows: TGCGCCAGCAGCCCTCGGACAGGGTTAGGTGAGCAGTTCTTC. Its protein product is CASSPRTGLGEQFF.

This rearrangement joins TRBV7-9 to TRBJ2-7; 7 bases match TRBD1. V was pared by 3 bases and J by 3 bases, with 2 bases of the junction left unmatched. This CDR3 has 13 amino acids. Germline loops: CDR1 SEHNR, CDR2 FQNEAQ (reference sequence). In nucleotides, the CDR3 is TGTGCCAGCAGCTTTCAGGGGGTCTACGAGCAGTACTTC. Translated: CASSFQGVYEQYF. The whole variable domain, filled in from reference TRBV7-9 and TRBJ2-7, reads DTGVSQNPRHKITKRGQNVTFRCDPISEHNRLYWYRQTLGQGPEFLTYFQNEAQLEKSRLLSDRFSAERPKGSFSTLEIQRTEQGDSAMYLCASSFQGVYEQYFGPGTRLTVT.

The chain has TRBV20-1 and TRBJ2-7; D is unresolved. The V and J ends lost 6 bases and 4 bases respectively, with 10 bases between them. The CDR3 loop spans 11 amino acids. Germline V gene lookup returns CDR1 DFQATT and CDR2 SNEGSKA (reference sequence). CDR3 sequence: CSARPKYEQYF. The CDR3, as DNA: TGCAGTGCCCGCCCAAAATACGAGCAGTACTTC.

V and J are TRBV2 and TRBJ2-1; the D is unclear. Germline CDR1 is SNHLY and CDR2 is FYNNEI. The V end was cut by 10 bases, the J end by 4 bases, with 20 bases between. The CDR3 sequence is 15 residues long. CDR3 DNA: TGTGCCATCCTAGTTGATGGGCGGAATTACAATGAGCAGTTCTTC. Translation: CAILVDGRNYNEQFF.

The chain links TRBV28 to TRBJ2-5; 10 bases match TRBD2. The V segment lost 5 bases and the J segment 6 bases; nucleotides outside the gene matches: 6. There are 14 residues in the CDR3. Germline assignment: CDR1 MDHEN and CDR2 SYDVKM. The CDR3 loop is CASSSLAGVQTQYF. The CDR3 bases are TGTGCCAGCAGTAGTCTAGCGGGAGTTCAGACCCAGTACTTC.

This clone has only one observation. The J gene is TRBJ1-1, the V gene TRBV2; possible D gene TRBD1, 5 bases. Germline lookup yields CDR1 SNHLY and CDR2 FYNNEI. There are 14 residues in the CDR3. Deletions cut 8 bases from V and 6 bases from J, with 19 bases between. The CDR3 loop is CASPDRTNGAEAFF. The CDR3 bases are TGTGCCAGCCCTGACAGAACGAACGGCGCTGAAGCTTTCTTT.

The chain employs TRBV28 and TRBJ1-6; D perhaps matches TRBD1 (6 bases). This CDR3 contains 15 residues. The V and J ends lost 2 bases and 6 bases respectively, with 11 bases between them. CDR1 is MDHEN, CDR2 SYDVKM, per germline. The DNA of the CDR3 is TGTGCCAGCAGTTTAGTGGGCAGGGGTAATTCACCCCTCCACTTT. Residues: CASSLVGRGNSPLHF.

This clone appeared once. The chain is built from TRBV5-8 and TRBJ2-7, with 8 bases that match TRBD2. This CDR3 region has 16 residues. Unmatched junction bases numbered 9, after V lost 0 bases and J lost 4 bases. The germline V gene has CDR1 SGHTS and CDR2 YDEGEE. CDR3: CASSLDVREGRYEQYF. Written as DNA, the CDR3 is TGTGCCAGCAGCTTGGATGTCCGGGAGGGCAGGTACGAGCAGTACTTC.

This chain connects TRBV11-2 to TRBJ2-7; D is undetermined. Germline CDR1 SGHAT, CDR2 FQNNGV. The V and J ends lost 3 bases and 3 bases respectively, with 18 bases between them. This CDR3 contains 16 residues. DNA for the CDR3: TGTGCCAGCAGCTTTTCCCCTTCCCCTGACTTCTACGAGCAGTACTTC. Its translation is CASSFSPSPDFYEQYF.

The chain carries TRBV7-9 and TRBJ1-5, with 11 bases lining up with TRBD1. Germline V gene sequence: CDR1 SEHNR, CDR2 FQNEAQ (reference sequence). The V and J ends lost 5 bases and 6 bases, in that order; junction bases with no gene match: 3. There are 14 residues in the CDR3. For the CDR3, the DNA is TGTGCCAGCAGCAAGGACAGGGGGCGTCAGCCCCAGCATTTT. Protein sequence: CASSKDRGRQPQHF.

This rearrangement joins TRBV30 to TRBJ2-3, with TRBD2 identical over 9 bases. With 0 bases clipped from V and 3 bases from J, the junction kept 7 bases outside the gene matches. In germline, CDR1 is GTSNPN, CDR2 SVGIG (reference sequence). The length of the CDR3 is 16 residues. The CDR3 coding sequence is TGTGCCTGGAGTGTAGGGTTAGCGGGAGTGACAGATACGCAGTATTTT. Residues: CAWSVGLAGVTDTQYF.

The gene calls are TRBV13 and TRBJ2-3, with D possibly called TRBD1 or TRBD2 (5 bases each). Germline loops: CDR1 PRHDT, CDR2 FYEKMQ (reference sequence). V lost 5 bases and J lost 4, with 28 bases in between. CDR3 size: 19 residues. The CDR3 DNA reads as TGTGCCAGCAGCATACGGGGACGGATGAACCTGGAACCCTCAGATACGCAGTATTTT. Protein: CASSIRGRMNLEPSDTQYF.

The V call is TRBV9, the J call TRBJ2-3; the D gene is possibly TRBD2 (6 bases). Trimming pared 5 bases from V and 4 bases from J, leaving 20 bases between. The CDR3 covers 16 residues. Looked up from germline, CDR1 is SGDLS and CDR2 is YYNGEE. In DNA, the CDR3 is TGTGCCAGCAGTACCTTATCCGGGAGTAGTCCAGATACGCAGTATTTT. This encodes CASSTLSGSSPDTQYF.

The CDR3: CASSLGQNVGEQYF. The DNA of the CDR3 is TGTGCCAGCAGCCTGGGACAGAATGTTGGCGAGCAGTACTTC. J is TRBJ2-7 and V is TRBV7-9; 7 bases match TRBD1. V lost 5 bases and J lost 6; bases outside the gene matches: 10. CDR1 is SEHNR and CDR2 is FQNEAQ in the germline V gene (reference sequence). CDR3 length: 14 residues.

The chain carries TRBV15 and TRBJ2-1; 8 bases match TRBD1. This CDR3 has 16 amino acids. V shed 7 bases, J shed 0 bases, and the junction held 8 bases outside the gene matches. Germline CDR1 and CDR2: LNHNV and YYDKDF (reference sequence). CDR3 region: CATTKGTGGSYNEQFF. In DNA, the CDR3 is TGTGCCACCACTAAAGGGACAGGTGGCTCCTACAATGAGCAGTTCTTC. The whole variable domain, filled in from reference TRBV15 and TRBJ2-1, reads DAMVIQNPRYQVTQFGKPVTLSCSQTLNHNVMYWYQQKSSQAPKLLFHYYDKDFNNEADTPDNFQSRRPNTSFCFLDIRSPGLGDTAMYLCATTKGTGGSYNEQFFGPGTRLTVL.

The genes are TRBV28 and TRBJ1-3, with TRBD1 matching over 7 bases. The trim removed 5 bases at V and 3 bases at J, leaving 4 bases unmatched. CDR3 length: 14 amino acids. CDR1 MDHEN and CDR2 SYDVKM come from the germline V gene. The CDR3 sequence is CASSPTGNGNTIYF. CDR3 DNA: TGTGCCAGCAGTCCGACAGGGAATGGAAACACCATATATTTT.

The chain employs TRBV7-8 and TRBJ2-5; 9 bases map to TRBD2. After removal of 3 bases from V and 5 bases from J, the junction contained 7 bases not matched to a gene. There are 15 residues in the CDR3. Per germline, CDR1 SGHVS and CDR2 FQNEAQ. The CDR3 reads CASSLGTSLRETQYF. Here the CDR3 DNA reads TGTGCCAGCAGCTTGGGGACTAGCCTCCGCGAGACCCAGTACTTC.

The CDR3 DNA reads as TGTGCCAGCAGCTTAAGCGGGACCTCCTACGAGCAGTACTTC. Translated, it gives CASSLSGTSYEQYF. The chain uses TRBV7-2 and TRBJ2-7; TRBD2 agrees at 7 bases. This CDR3 is 14 amino acids long. The V and J ends lost 2 bases and 0 bases, in that order; junction bases with no gene match: 1. The germline V gene has CDR1 SGHTA and CDR2 FQGNSA.

The chain recombines TRBV5-1 with TRBJ2-3; no firm D call. Trimming cost V 0 bases and J 0 bases, with 5 bases left between them. This CDR3 has 14 amino acids. Germline CDR1 and CDR2: SGHRS and YFSETQ. CDR3: CASSLGMSTDTQYF. The CDR3 nucleotides are TGCGCCAGCAGCTTGGGGATGAGCACAGATACGCAGTATTTT.

This clone is a singleton in its sample. The chain recombines TRBV29-1 with TRBJ2-1; D not certain. The germline V and J ends were trimmed by 3 bases and 0 bases, with 9 bases remaining between them. The CDR3 has 14 amino acids. In germline, CDR1 is SQVTM, CDR2 ANQGSEA. CDR3 region: CSVDEPSSYNEQFF. DNA for the CDR3: TGCAGCGTTGATGAGCCTAGCTCCTACAATGAGCAGTTCTTC.

The rearrangement links TRBV9 to TRBJ1-2; 8 bases match TRBD1. This CDR3 has 16 residues. Germline lookup yields CDR1 SGDLS and CDR2 YYNGEE. With V trimmed by 3 bases and J by 3 bases, 10 bases remained unmatched. CDR3 sequence: CASSASGQGGDYGYTF. The DNA of the CDR3 is TGTGCCAGCAGCGCATCCGGACAGGGAGGCGACTATGGCTACACCTTC. The full variable domain, rest sourced from reference TRBV9 and TRBJ1-2, is DSGVTQTPKHLITATGQRVTLRCSPRSGDLSVYWYQQSLDQGLQFLIQYYNGEERAKGNILERFSAQQFPDLHSELNLSSLELGDSALYFCASSASGQGGDYGYTFGSGTRLTVV.